The 14 T cell receptor beta chains below all came from one sample that was sequenced in a study of control samples from healthy donors and cancer patients. Produced via immunoSEQ multiplex PCR; TCRdb's table is partial and in-frame only. The repertoire consists of about 170,000 clones, with roughly 93% occurring once and the leading ten covering roughly 4.3%. The sequenced sample consisted of blood. Receptors originate from an older woman in good health.

V is TRBV7-2 and J is TRBJ2-1; the D gene could be TRBD1 or TRBD2 (5 bases each). The V and J ends lost 6 bases and 4 bases respectively, with 16 bases between them. This CDR3 has 15 amino acids. Per the germline V gene, CDR1 is SGHTA and CDR2 is FQGNSA. The CDR3 DNA follows: TGTGCCAGCAGTTCCACCGGGACCACATACAATGAGCAGTTCTTC. Translation gives CASSSTGTTYNEQFF.

This clone came up once. The V call is TRBV2, the J call TRBJ1-2, with D maybe TRBD1 (5 bases). The V end was cut by 4 bases, the J end by 4 bases, with 13 bases between. From germline, CDR1 is SNHLY and CDR2 FYNNEI. The CDR3 spans 14 residues. The CDR3 is CASSVGQRGYGYTF. The DNA for the CDR3 is TGTGCCAGCAGTGTAGGACAAAGGGGCTATGGCTACACCTTC.

This chain uses TRBV6-1 with TRBJ2-7; D gene unclear. V lost 1 base to trimming and J lost 1 base, with 5 bases between them. CDR1 is MNHNS, CDR2 SASEGT, per germline. This CDR3 has 13 residues. CDR3: CASSEVRSYEQYF. The CDR3 nucleotides read TGTGCCAGCAGTGAAGTTCGTTCCTACGAGCAGTACTTC.

CDR3 in amino acids: CASSPREGQGAYEQFF. CDR3 in DNA: TGTGCCAGCTCACCAAGGGAAGGACAGGGGGCATATGAGCAGTTCTTC. The chain joins TRBV18 to TRBJ2-1; TRBD1 matches 11 bases. With V trimmed by 2 bases and J by 8 bases, 8 bases remained unmatched. CDR3 length: 16 residues. Per germline, CDR1 KGHSH and CDR2 LQKENI.

V is TRBV9 and J is TRBJ1-4; TRBD1 aligns across 7 bases. The CDR3 totals 15 residues. J was trimmed by 4 bases and V by 3 bases; bases with no gene match: 6. Germline V gene lookup returns CDR1 SGDLS and CDR2 YYNGEE. The DNA of the CDR3 is TGTGCCAGCAGCGCCCGACAGGGTAATAATGAAAAACTGTTTTTT. It is translated as CASSARQGNNEKLFF.

The chain employs TRBV2 and TRBJ2-2, with 11 bases identical to TRBD2. Germline V gene sequence: CDR1 SNHLY, CDR2 FYNNEI. Losses at the gene ends were 8 bases for V and 3 bases for J; bases not matched to a gene: 2. This CDR3 has 14 residues. The CDR3 DNA reads TGTGCCAGCTTAGCGGGGGGGTACACCGGGGAGCTGTTTTTT. Its protein product is CASLAGGYTGELFF.

The chain couples TRBV4-3 to TRBJ1-1, with D perhaps matching TRBD1 (5 bases). Germline CDR1 is LGHNA and CDR2 is YSLEER. V dropped 0 bases and J dropped 7 bases, with 15 bases sitting between them. The CDR3 totals 15 residues. The CDR3 reads CASSQEGLWGNEAFF. Written as DNA, the CDR3 is TGCGCCAGCAGCCAAGAGGGTCTGTGGGGGAATGAAGCTTTCTTT.

This clone is deemed medium-sized (0.01 to 0.1%). CDR3 nucleotide sequence: TGTGCCAGTAGTACAGACTCTGGGGCCAACGTCCTGACTTTC. Protein product: CASSTDSGANVLTF. The V and J genes are TRBV19 and TRBJ2-6; no definite D call. Germline assignment: CDR1 LNHDA and CDR2 SQIVND (reference sequence). The CDR3 loop spans 14 amino acids. V shed 4 bases and J shed 0 bases, with 4 bases lying between them.

The chain employs TRBV6-5 and TRBJ1-2, with D tentatively TRBD1 (5 bases). The CDR3 covers 14 residues. Trimming stripped 0 bases from V and 8 bases from J, with 13 bases between. Germline lookup yields CDR1 MNHEY and CDR2 SVGAGI. The CDR3 DNA is TGTGCCAGCAGTTACTCCTACAGGTCACAAGGCTACACCTTC. This sequence encodes CASSYSYRSQGYTF.

The chain carries TRBV7-2 and TRBJ1-2, with D perhaps TRBD1 (5 bases). The germline V gene has CDR1 SGHTA and CDR2 FQGNSA. The CDR3 is 15 amino acids. V lost 1 base, J lost 3 bases, and 12 bases lay in between. The CDR3 DNA follows: TGTGCCAGCAGCTTAGATCTAGGGGCGGACTATGGCTACACCTTC. Encoded protein: CASSLDLGADYGYTF.

V is TRBV10-3 and J is TRBJ1-5, with D possibly being TRBD1 (5 bases). V was shortened by 10 bases and J by 0 bases, with 13 bases between the two germline ends. Germline lookup yields CDR1 ENHRY and CDR2 SYGVKD. CDR3 length: 14 residues. CDR3 sequence reads: CATQGRYSNQPQHF. The CDR3 DNA reads as TGTGCCACCCAGGGCAGATATAGCAATCAGCCCCAGCATTTT.

The rearrangement joins TRBV7-8 to TRBJ2-1; tentative D call: TRBD2 (6 bases). The V end was cut by 3 bases, the J end by 0 bases, with 18 bases between. The length of the CDR3 is 18 residues. CDR1 is SGHVS and CDR2 is FQNEAQ in the germline V gene. The CDR3 DNA sequence: TGTGCCAGCAGCTTGGTGGGACTCACTTCAAGCTCCTACAATGAGCAGTTCTTC. The encoded protein is CASSLVGLTSSSYNEQFF.

The gene calls are TRBV5-6 and TRBJ1-2; 7 nucleotides agree with TRBD1. The CDR3 sequence is 15 residues long. Germline trimming cut 4 bases from V and 5 bases from J; bases unmatched to any gene: 11. Germline values: CDR1 SGHDT, CDR2 YYEEEE. The CDR3 protein is CASSTTRDRRYGYTF. CDR3 in DNA: TGTGCCAGCAGCACAACCAGGGACAGACGGTATGGCTACACCTTC. Based on the CDR3 plus reference TRBV5-6 and TRBJ1-2, the full variable domain is DAGVTQSPTHLIKTRGQQVTLRCSPKSGHDTVSWYQQALGQGPQFIFQYYEEEERQRGNFPDRFSGHQFPNYSSELNVNALLLGDSALYLCASSTTRDRRYGYTFGSGTRLTVV.

The chain employs TRBV7-2 and TRBJ1-3; 9 bases agree with TRBD1. This CDR3 spans 15 amino acids. The germline gives CDR1 SGHTA, CDR2 FQGNSA. V shed 4 bases and J 4 bases; nucleotides not matched to a gene: 5. In DNA, the CDR3 is TGTGCCAGCAGCTACGGACAGGGGTCAGGAAACACCATATATTTT. Its protein is CASSYGQGSGNTIYF.